Listed below are T cell receptor beta chains from one sample, sequenced in a study of blood T cell repertoires in COVID-19. The table came from immunoSEQ multiplex PCR; TCRdb's copy has only in-frame clones and leaves some out. The sample has approximately 230,000 clones, about 86% seen once. Material: peripheral blood. Every receptor here comes from a man older than 75 with acute or convalescent COVID-19. Both conserved end residues are part of each CDR3. The order of the fields is CDR3 length, J gene, D gene, V gene, clone size, CDR3 protein, CDR3 DNA. A D gene is named only where the DNA matches it firmly. Clone size is shown for a subset of rows, as once, few, many or a class of expanded clone.

>15|TRBJ2-1|.|TRBV18|.
CASSPSGLIYNEQFF
TGTGCCAGCTCACCTAGCGGACTAATATACAATGAGCAGTTCTTC
>14|TRBJ1-1|.|TRBV19|few
CASNPEFRGTEAFF
TGTGCCAGTAACCCAGAATTTCGGGGCACTGAAGCTTTCTTT
>14|TRBJ2-5|.|TRBV4-2|.
CASSSGTGGETQYF
TGTGCCAGCAGCAGCGGGACAGGTGGAGAGACCCAGTACTTC
>17|TRBJ2-3|TRBD2|TRBV15|.
CATSRARAGGVADTQYF
TGTGCCACCAGCAGAGCTAGAGCGGGGGGGGTGGCAGATACGCAGTATTTT
>14|TRBJ1-2|TRBD1|TRBV6-2/TRBV6-3|.
CASSRTDRVGGYTF
TGTGCCAGCAGCCGCACCGACAGGGTCGGTGGCTACACCTTC
>15|TRBJ1-4|.|TRBV4-1|.
CASSVLSRTNEKLFF
TGCGCCAGCAGCGTACTTAGCAGAACTAATGAAAAACTGTTTTTT
>14|TRBJ1-2|.|TRBV7-9|.
CASSLVMTAYGYTF
TGTGCCAGCAGCTTAGTGATGACAGCCTATGGCTACACCTTC
>14|TRBJ2-7|.|TRBV11-2|.
CASSFSPTAYEQYF
TGTGCCAGCAGCTTTTCCCCTACGGCCTACGAGCAGTACTTC
>15|TRBJ2-3|.|TRBV6-2/TRBV6-3|.
CASSYSTGNTDTQYF
TGTGCCAGCAGTTACTCGACAGGAAACACAGATACGCAGTATTTT
>14|TRBJ1-2|.|TRBV7-2|.
CASSSTPGDYGYTF
TGTGCCAGCAGTTCGACCCCCGGAGACTATGGCTACACCTTC
>15|TRBJ2-3|.|TRBV7-6|.
CASSQISSGTDTQYF
TGTGCCAGCAGTCAGATCTCTAGCGGCACAGATACGCAGTATTTT
>14|TRBJ1-6|.|TRBV9|.
CASSEQGYNSPLHF
TGTGCCAGCAGCGAACAGGGATATAATTCACCCCTCCACTTT
>18|TRBJ1-2|TRBD1|TRBV19|.
CASSIPPGQFYQDYGYTF
TGTGCCAGTAGTATTCCCCCGGGACAGTTTTATCAGGACTATGGCTACACCTTC
>15|TRBJ2-2|TRBD1|TRBV19|.
CASSTGQGLNGELFF
TGTGCCAGTAGTACAGGACAGGGGCTTAACGGGGAGCTGTTTTTT